This entry lists 18 T cell receptor beta chains sequenced from one sample in a study of human T cells and chemical hapten exposure. As to time point: pre-sensitization, week 0. Treatment of the sample: therapeutic diphenylcyclopropenone sensitization with weekly scalp DPC. TCRdb reanalysed the RACE reads using MiXCR and keeps one entry per CDR3 protein. The sample carries 85,000 to 90,000 distinct CDR3 sequences, around 10% recorded once. The sequencing used whole blood, collected in connection with sensitization to the hapten diphenylcyclopropenone (DPC). The receptors here all came from a woman aged 40 to 49 with alopecia areata. Some clones in this sample may be carry-over from other donors' samples.

The chain employs TRBV10-3 and TRBJ2-4, with D perhaps TRBD1 (6 bases). V lost 3 bases and J 0 bases, leaving 12 bases between the germline ends. Germline CDR1 ENHRY, CDR2 SYGVKD. The CDR3 extends over 16 amino acids. The CDR3 sequence is CAISEGQTLAKNIQYF. Written as DNA, the CDR3 is TGTGCCATCAGTGAAGGACAGACACTAGCCAAAAACATTCAGTACTTC.

In its sample, this clonotype was seen a few times. The chain recombines TRBV9 with TRBJ2-3; D is uncertain. Trimming took 0 bases from V and 0 from J, leaving 8 bases between them. Germline V gene data show CDR1 as SGDLS and CDR2 as YYNGEE. CDR3 length equals 15 residues. CDR3 protein: CASSVAVDSTDTQYF. CDR3 in DNA: TGTGCCAGCAGCGTAGCAGTGGACAGCACAGATACGCAGTATTTT.

The chain links TRBV24-1 to TRBJ2-1, with TRBD2 identical over 8 bases. The V and J ends lost 7 bases and 0 bases, in that order; junction bases with no gene match: 10. Germline values: CDR1 KGHDR, CDR2 SFDVKD. The CDR3 is 17 amino acids. The CDR3 loop reads CATSPPGGSSSYNEQFF. In DNA, the CDR3 is TGTGCCACCAGCCCTCCGGGGGGGTCCAGCTCCTACAATGAGCAGTTCTTC.

The V call is TRBV2, the J call TRBJ1-5, with TRBD1 identical over 9 bases. V lost 4 bases and J lost 3; bases outside the gene matches: 7. Germline CDR1 and CDR2: SNHLY and FYNNEI. CDR3 length: 16 residues. CDR3 region: CASSAGTGLPNQPQHF. CDR3 nucleotide sequence: TGTGCCAGCAGTGCCGGGACAGGGCTTCCCAATCAGCCCCAGCATTTT.

With respect to this clonotype: A much larger clone differs by one base, so this may be a read error. The V and J genes are TRBV28 and TRBJ2-3; D is unresolved. CDR1 is MDHEN and CDR2 is SYDVKM in the germline V gene. The CDR3 is made up of 11 amino acids. V lost 11 bases and J lost 1, with 7 bases in between. The CDR3 DNA follows: TGTGCCGGCACCCGCACAGATACGCAGTATTTT. Translation: CAGTRTDTQYF.

This chain connects TRBV6-5 to TRBJ2-4, with D possibly being TRBD2 (6 bases). Trimming shortened V by 6 bases and J by 0 bases, and 12 bases separated the two germline ends. CDR3 length: 15 amino acids. Germline V CDR1 and CDR2: MNHEY, SVGAGI. DNA for the CDR3: TGTGCCAGCAGCTACACGGGACTAGCCAAAAACATTCAGTACTTC. Translating it yields CASSYTGLAKNIQYF.

CDR3: CASGRSGGGETQYF. CDR3 coding DNA: TGCGCCAGCGGCAGGTCTGGGGGCGGAGAGACCCAGTACTTC. J is TRBJ2-5 and V is TRBV5-1, with D perhaps TRBD1 (6 bases). Germline-derived CDR1 and CDR2 are SGHRS and YFSETQ. CDR3 length: 14 amino acids. V was shortened by 7 bases and J by 4 bases, with 17 bases between the two germline ends.

At least ten counts were recorded for this clonotype. The genes are TRBV9 and TRBJ2-3; D gene ambiguous. The CDR3 is 13 amino acids. Germline V CDR1 and CDR2: SGDLS, YYNGEE. V gave up 3 bases and J gave up 4 bases, with 9 bases separating them. Written as DNA, the CDR3 is TGTGCCAGCAGCGCCTACGTCCCAGATACGCAGTATTTT. Its protein product is CASSAYVPDTQYF. Variable domain in full (rest from reference TRBV9 and TRBJ2-3): DSGVTQTPKHLITATGQRVTLRCSPRSGDLSVYWYQQSLDQGLQFLIQYYNGEERAKGNILERFSAQQFPDLHSELNLSSLELGDSALYFCASSAYVPDTQYFGPGTRLTVL.

This clonotype was detected ten times or more. This chain connects TRBV29-1 to TRBJ2-3; TRBD2 matches at 10 bases. Germline CDR1 is SQVTM and CDR2 is ANQGSEA. With V trimmed by 3 bases and J by 0 bases, 15 bases remained unmatched. The CDR3 has 19 residues. CDR3 coding DNA: TGCAGCGTTGAGAGGGTAGCGGGGGGAGTGTCCGTGAGCACAGATACGCAGTATTTT. As protein: CSVERVAGGVSVSTDTQYF.

This clonotype was detected a few times. The chain is built from TRBV29-1 and TRBJ2-2; D unclear. Germline V gene data show CDR1 as SQVTM and CDR2 as ANQGSEA. V lost 4 bases to trimming and J lost 4 bases, with 16 bases between them. The CDR3 runs 15 residues. CDR3 bases: TGCAGCGTTGCCCCGAGCCCCTGGGGCACCGGGGAGCTGTTTTTT. Encoded protein: CSVAPSPWGTGELFF.

A few counts support this clonotype. This chain uses TRBV11-2 with TRBJ2-1, with 13 bases that match TRBD2. With 6 bases clipped from V and 9 bases from J, the junction kept 5 bases outside the gene matches. CDR3 length: 14 residues. Germline V gene data show CDR1 as SGHAT and CDR2 as FQNNGV. The CDR3 sequence: CASRTSGGASEQFF. The CDR3 DNA reads as TGTGCCAGCAGAACTAGCGGGGGGGCTAGTGAGCAGTTCTTC. Full variable domain (remainder filled in from reference TRBV11-2 and TRBJ2-1): EAGVAQSPRYKIIEKRQSVAFWCNPISGHATLYWYQQILGQGPKLLIQFQNNGVVDDSQLPKDRFSAERLKGVDSTLKIQPAKLEDSAVYLCASRTSGGASEQFFGPGTRLTVL.

The chain has TRBV6-2 or TRBV6-3 and TRBJ1-6; D may be TRBD1 (6 bases). Germline CDR1 and CDR2: MNHEY and SVGEGT. The length of the CDR3 is 14 residues. V was cut by 5 bases and J by 10 bases, with 15 bases left in between. This chain's CDR3 is CASSPRGARSPLHF. DNA for the CDR3: TGTGCCAGCAGTCCCCGGGGGGCGCGCTCACCCCTCCACTTT.

The rearrangement uses TRBV7-2 and TRBJ2-1, with D perhaps TRBD2 (6 bases). This CDR3 comprises 13 residues. Trimming left V 5 bases short and J 2 bases short, with 7 bases between. CDR1 SGHTA and CDR2 FQGNSA come from the germline V gene. The CDR3 sequence is CASSAGTYNEQFF. In nucleotides, the CDR3 is TGTGCCAGCAGCGCGGGAACCTACAATGAGCAGTTCTTC.

Only a few counts were recorded for this clonotype. The V and J genes are TRBV7-9 and TRBJ2-3; no definite D call. Germline CDR1 and CDR2: SEHNR and FQNEAQ (reference sequence). The CDR3 has 16 amino acids. Trimming cost V 4 bases and J 0 bases, with 14 bases left between them. For the CDR3, the DNA is TGTGCCAGCAGCTCCAACTACAACCCTAGCACAGATACGCAGTATTTT. It yields the protein CASSSNYNPSTDTQYF.

This clonotype was detected once. The chain carries TRBV20-1 and TRBJ1-4; the match to TRBD1 covers 11 bases. V lost 3 bases, J lost 8 bases, and 5 bases stayed unmatched. Germline V gene lookup returns CDR1 DFQATT and CDR2 SNEGSKA (reference sequence). This CDR3 is 14 amino acids long. For the CDR3, the DNA is TGCAGTGCTAGGCGGACAGGGGGCTTAGAAAAACTGTTTTTT. Its protein is CSARRTGGLEKLFF.

This clonotype was seen ten or more times. The gene calls are TRBV30 and TRBJ1-6; TRBD1 agrees at 8 bases. CDR3 size: 14 residues. The J segment lost 9 bases and the V segment lost 2 bases, leaving 6 bases of the junction unmatched. Per germline, CDR1 GTSNPN and CDR2 SVGIG (reference sequence). DNA of the CDR3: TGTGCCTGGAGTATCACAGGGGGGAGTTCACCCCTCCACTTT. Protein sequence: CAWSITGGSSPLHF.

This clonotype has more than one count but fewer than ten. The V call is TRBV29-1, the J call TRBJ2-3; D ambiguous. The ends were cut back, 5 bases at V and 5 bases at J, with 8 bases in the middle. The CDR3 is 11 amino acids. Germline V gene lookup returns CDR1 SQVTM and CDR2 ANQGSEA. CDR3 sequence: CSVKFGDTQYF. CDR3 sequence (DNA): TGCAGCGTTAAATTTGGAGATACGCAGTATTTT.

This clonotype has ten or more counts. The rearrangement uses TRBV7-2 and TRBJ2-1, with D possibly called TRBD1 or TRBD2 (5 bases each). The CDR3 length is 14 residues. CDR1 is SGHTA and CDR2 is FQGNSA in the germline V gene. V gave up 5 bases and J gave up 5 bases, with 13 bases separating them. CDR3 in amino acids: CASSPTGAHNEQFF. The CDR3 DNA reads TGTGCCAGCAGCCCCACCGGGGCCCACAATGAGCAGTTCTTC.